This T cell receptor (beta chain) was found in a study of breast tumors, draining lymph nodes, adjacent tissues. Findings of the study overall: That most tumor T cells come from lymph nodes remained unproven. Data fit most tumor T cells coming from lymph node, expanding in tumor. Tumors had less TCR diversity than lymph nodes, more than nontumor tissue. Luminal-like breast cancer showed significantly higher tumor–nontumor repertoire similarity than basal-like.

V shed 4 bases and J shed 0 bases, with 16 bases lying between them. Germline V lookup: CDR1 DFQATT, CDR2 SNEGSKA (reference sequence). The CDR3 consists of 15 residues. Samples came from axillary lymph nodes draining the breast cancer. At least ten counts were recorded for this clonotype. Its antigen is unknown. TCRdb redid the calling of the multiplex PCR reads with MiXCR, one entry per CDR3 protein. The sample lists about 140,000 distinct CDR3 sequences, approximately 29% occurring once. The sample comprised axillary lymph node tissue. The V call is TRBV20-1, the J call TRBJ2-7; D gene uncertain. The sequence came from a female donor with breast cancer. Some clones in this sample may be carry-over from other donors' samples. The CDR3, as DNA: TGCAGTGCTACCAGAGACTCCAAGGGCTCCTACGAGCAGTACTTC. It encodes CSATRDSKGSYEQYF.